This T cell receptor (beta chain) was recovered during a study of cytomegalovirus exposure and HLA in healthy donors. Notes on the study in general: Highly shared variants forming one cluster were likely a sequencing artifact. Overall, around 160 TCR beta chains were annotated as cytomegalovirus-associated.

As concerns this clone: What it binds is unknown.

Nominally healthy donors were sampled, though unrecorded immune exposures were likely. 60 Vbeta and 13 Jbeta primers were used in PCR. As originally analysed: Later analysis identified 65 million to 80 million unique TCR beta chains, 10 million to 12 million shared. The protocol was immunoSEQ multiplex PCR, while the TCRdb copy is restricted to in-frame clones and leaves out a portion. From that table come the V and J calls and clone size; the DNA was used to work out D and trimming. This table holds about 160,000 clones, over 80% found once. Germline V gene lookup returns CDR1 SGHNT and CDR2 YYREEE (reference sequence). The CDR3 has 14 residues. Germline trimming cut 4 bases from V and 4 bases from J; bases unmatched to any gene: 7.

The TCR was taken from a male donor in good health and CMV-seropositive. The V call is TRBV5-4, the J call TRBJ2-7; TRBD1 matches at 8 bases. The sample was PBMCs. Written as DNA, the CDR3 is TGTGCCAGCAGCCCCGGGACAGGCTATTACGAGCAGTACTTC. It translates to CASSPGTGYYEQYF. The full variable domain, with the rest looked up from reference TRBV5-4 and TRBJ2-7, is ETGVTQSPTHLIKTRGQQVTLRCSSQSGHNTVSWYQQALGQGPQFIFQYYREEENGRGNFPPRFSGLQFPNYSSELNVNALELDDSALYLCASSPGTGYYEQYFGPGTRLTVT.